What follows are 19 T cell receptor beta chains derived from one specimen sequenced in a study of cytomegalovirus exposure and HLA in healthy donors. The PCR had 60 Vbeta and 13 Jbeta primers. The table came from immunoSEQ multiplex PCR; TCRdb's copy has only in-frame clones and leaves some out. This table holds roughly 110,000 clones, roughly 80% found once. The sequenced sample consisted of PBMCs. The receptor source for this set is a man aged 30-40 years in good health and CMV-seropositive.

This clone showed up just a few times. The gene calls are TRBV25-1 and TRBJ2-1; possibly TRBD1 for D (5 bases). CDR3 length: 16 residues. CDR1 is MGHDK, CDR2 SYGVNS, per germline. V was cut by 3 bases and J by 4 bases, with 16 bases left in between. DNA of the CDR3: TGTGCCAGCAGTGAGTTCAGGCAGGGTTCGTACAATGAGCAGTTCTTC. It specifies CASSEFRQGSYNEQFF.

The gene calls are TRBV6-7 and TRBJ2-7; 7 bases match TRBD1. TRBV6-7 is an open reading frame, and its role is uncertain. Trimming cost V 6 bases and J 4 bases; bases outside gene matches: 12. This CDR3 is 15 amino acids long. CDR3 region: CASSGWDSGLYEQYV. Here the CDR3 DNA reads TGTGCCAGCAGCGGATGGGACAGCGGACTGTACGAGCAGTACGTC.

The chain joins TRBV11-3 to TRBJ2-1; D unresolved. Trimming took 0 bases from V and 6 from J, leaving 9 bases between them. The germline gives CDR1 SGHNT, CDR2 YENEEA. The CDR3 consists of 14 residues. CDR3 nucleotide sequence: TGTGCCAGCAGCTTAGAGTTGGCTTCCAATGAGCAGTTCTTC. Its protein product is CASSLELASNEQFF.

The rearrangement uses TRBV5-1 and TRBJ2-2; TRBD1 aligns across 7 bases. The CDR3 is 15 amino acids. Germline values: CDR1 SGHRS, CDR2 YFSETQ. Trimming removed 5 bases from V and 3 bases from J; junction bases left unmatched: 7. This CDR3 reads CASRGGSVHTGELFF. The CDR3, as DNA: TGCGCCAGCAGAGGGGGCTCGGTCCACACCGGGGAGCTGTTTTTT. The full variable domain, rest sourced from reference TRBV5-1 and TRBJ2-2, is KAGVTQTPRYLIKTRGQQVTLSCSPISGHRSVSWYQQTPGQGLQFLFEYFSETQRNKGNFPGRFSGRQFSNSRSEMNVSTLELGDSALYLCASRGGSVHTGELFFGEGSRLTVL.

The chain has TRBV19 and TRBJ2-5; 7 bases align to TRBD1. The length of the CDR3 is 15 residues. CDR1 LNHDA and CDR2 SQIVND come from the germline V gene (reference sequence). V gave up 5 bases and J gave up 2 bases; unmatched junction bases: 8. The CDR3 region is CASSRDRAEQETQYF. The CDR3 DNA reads TGTGCCAGTAGTCGAGACAGGGCGGAACAAGAGACCCAGTACTTC.

This clone has only a few counts. At the DNA level, this CDR3 is encoded by other sequences in the same sample as well. The CDR3 sequence: CASSLGTGTEAFF. The CDR3, as DNA: TGTGCCAGCAGCTTAGGTACAGGAACCGAAGCTTTCTTT. The chain links TRBV7-6 to TRBJ1-1, with D perhaps TRBD1 (5 bases). CDR3 length: 13 amino acids. Germline V gene data show CDR1 as SGHVS and CDR2 as FNYEAQ. V dropped 1 base and J dropped 8 bases, with 11 bases sitting between them.

This chain uses TRBV5-4 with TRBJ2-1; D uncertain. CDR3 length: 12 amino acids. CDR1 is SGHNT and CDR2 is YYREEE in the germline V gene (reference sequence). V dropped 2 bases and J dropped 2 bases, with 2 bases sitting between them. The CDR3 spells CASSFTYNEQFF. CDR3 DNA: TGTGCCAGCAGCTTCACCTACAATGAGCAGTTCTTC.

The CDR3 DNA reads as TGTGCCAGCTCACCTGTCCGGAGCCAAAATGAAAAACTGTTTTTT. Translated: CASSPVRSQNEKLFF. V and J are TRBV18 and TRBJ1-4, with D uncertain. The CDR3 is made up of 15 amino acids. Deletions cut 3 bases from V and 5 bases from J, with 13 bases between. CDR1 and CDR2 (germline): KGHSH, LQKENI.

V is TRBV5-1 and J is TRBJ2-3, with 10 bases identical to TRBD2. This CDR3 region has 16 residues. V was clipped by 0 bases and J by 3 bases; unmatched bases: 4. The V gene's germline CDR1 is SGHRS and CDR2 YFSETQ. CDR3 protein: CASSLVAGGRTDTQYF. For the CDR3, the DNA is TGCGCCAGCAGCTTGGTAGCGGGAGGACGAACAGATACGCAGTATTTT.

The J gene is TRBJ2-7, the V gene TRBV19, with TRBD2 as a possible D gene (5 bases). This CDR3 contains 13 residues. V shed 3 bases and J shed 3 bases, with 9 bases lying between them. Germline CDR1 LNHDA, CDR2 SQIVND (reference sequence). In nucleotides, the CDR3 is TGTGCCAGTAGTATTGAGGGTGGCTACGAGCAGTACTTC. Residues: CASSIEGGYEQYF. Looking up the rest from reference TRBV19 and TRBJ2-7 gives the full variable domain: DGGITQSPKYLFRKEGQNVTLSCEQNLNHDAMYWYRQDPGQGLRLIYYSQIVNDFQKGDIAEGYSVSREKKESFPLTVTSAQKNPTAFYLCASSIEGGYEQYFGPGTRLTVT.

This chain uses TRBV11-3 with TRBJ2-1; TRBD2 aligns across 13 bases. Trimming took 6 bases from V and 2 from J; bases not matched to a gene: 4. Germline V lookup: CDR1 SGHNT, CDR2 YENEEA. The CDR3 is made up of 16 amino acids. The CDR3 sequence is CASSPLAGGPYNEQFF. The CDR3 bases are TGTGCCAGCAGTCCACTAGCGGGAGGGCCCTACAATGAGCAGTTCTTC.

This sequence joins TRBV27 and TRBJ2-7; possible D gene TRBD2, 5 bases. CDR1 is MNHEY, CDR2 SMNVEV, per germline (reference sequence). This CDR3 region has 14 residues. Trimming took off 5 bases at V and 0 bases at J, with 11 bases between the two ends. Written as DNA, the CDR3 is TGTGCCAGCAGTCCTGGACTGAGCTCCTACGAGCAGTACTTC. Its protein product is CASSPGLSSYEQYF.

This clone was counted once. The gene calls are TRBV5-6 and TRBJ1-1; 9 nucleotides line up with TRBD1. The junction had 14 bases not matched to a gene; V was cut back by 5 bases and J by 3 bases. This CDR3 is built from 17 residues. Germline V gene sequence: CDR1 SGHDT, CDR2 YYEEEE. The CDR3: CASRAGFRDREHTEAFF. DNA for the CDR3: TGTGCCAGCAGGGCGGGATTTAGGGACAGGGAGCACACTGAAGCTTTCTTT.

J is TRBJ1-2 and V is TRBV5-1; D call uncertain. The CDR3 length is 14 residues. Germline loops: CDR1 SGHRS, CDR2 YFSETQ. The V end was cut by 4 bases, the J end by 6 bases, with 16 bases between. The CDR3 reads CASSQTELLHGYTF. In nucleotides, the CDR3 is TGCGCCAGCAGCCAAACCGAGCTCTTACATGGCTACACCTTC.

The chain recombines TRBV6-1 with TRBJ2-1; tentatively, D is TRBD2 (6 bases). CDR3 length: 15 amino acids. V was pared by 6 bases and J by 9 bases, with 21 bases between. Germline V gene lookup returns CDR1 MNHNS and CDR2 SASEGT. The CDR3 nucleotides are TGTGCCAGCAGACCGGGACTCCTGAGGTTGGGTGAGCAGTTCTTC. The encoded protein is CASRPGLLRLGEQFF.

V and J are TRBV7-9 and TRBJ2-3; D call uncertain. The CDR3 sequence is 12 residues long. CDR1 and CDR2 (germline): SEHNR, FQNEAQ (reference sequence). V lost 5 bases, J lost 2 bases, and 5 bases lay in between. The DNA of the CDR3 is TGTGCCAGCAGCCCACACACAGATACGCAGTATTTT. This sequence encodes CASSPHTDTQYF. The full variable domain, completed using reference TRBV7-9 and TRBJ2-3, is DTGVSQNPRHKITKRGQNVTFRCDPISEHNRLYWYRQTLGQGPEFLTYFQNEAQLEKSRLLSDRFSAERPKGSFSTLEIQRTEQGDSAMYLCASSPHTDTQYFGPGTRLTVL.

V usage is TRBV4-2 and J usage is TRBJ2-5, with 9 bases lining up with TRBD1. Germline trimming cut 4 bases from V and 2 bases from J; bases unmatched to any gene: 5. CDR1 and CDR2 (germline): LGHNA, YNFKEQ. The CDR3 extends over 15 amino acids. CDR3 region: CASSRGDRDQETQYF. CDR3 coding DNA: TGTGCCAGCAGCCGAGGGGACAGGGATCAAGAGACCCAGTACTTC.

This chain joins TRBV7-2 and TRBJ1-2; 7 nucleotides align to TRBD1. This CDR3 contains 15 residues. Germline CDR1 reads SGHTA; CDR2 reads FQGNSA. J was trimmed by 2 bases and V by 5 bases; bases with no gene match: 8. The CDR3 nucleotides are TGTGCCAGCAGCCTAGGTAGGACAGGCAACTATGGCTACACCTTC. Protein product: CASSLGRTGNYGYTF.

V gene TRBV5-1 combines with J gene TRBJ2-7, with D perhaps matching TRBD2 (5 bases). CDR3 length equals 14 residues. CDR1 and CDR2 from the germline V gene are SGHRS and YFSETQ. The germline V and J ends were trimmed by 0 bases and 2 bases, with 9 bases remaining between them. CDR3 loop: CASSLGGIPYEQYF. CDR3 DNA sequence: TGCGCCAGCAGCTTGGGAGGGATCCCCTACGAGCAGTACTTC. Supplemented by reference TRBV5-1 and TRBJ2-7, the full variable domain reads KAGVTQTPRYLIKTRGQQVTLSCSPISGHRSVSWYQQTPGQGLQFLFEYFSETQRNKGNFPGRFSGRQFSNSRSEMNVSTLELGDSALYLCASSLGGIPYEQYFGPGTRLTVT.